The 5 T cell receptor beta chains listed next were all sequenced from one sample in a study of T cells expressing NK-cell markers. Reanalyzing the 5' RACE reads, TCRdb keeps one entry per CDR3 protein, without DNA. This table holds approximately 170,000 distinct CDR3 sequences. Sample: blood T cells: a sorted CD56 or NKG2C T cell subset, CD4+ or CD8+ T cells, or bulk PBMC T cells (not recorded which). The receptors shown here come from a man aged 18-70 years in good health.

The CDR3 loop reads CASTTSYLNEKLFF. V usage is TRBV12-3 or TRBV12-4 and J usage is TRBJ1-4. This CDR3 contains 14 residues.

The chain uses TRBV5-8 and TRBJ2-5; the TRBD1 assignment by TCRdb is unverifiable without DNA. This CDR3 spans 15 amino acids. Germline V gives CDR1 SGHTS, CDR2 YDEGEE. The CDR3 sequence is CASSLGSGSYETQYF. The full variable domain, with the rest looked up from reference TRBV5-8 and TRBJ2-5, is EAGVTQSPTHLIKTRGQQATLRCSPISGHTSVYWYQQALGLGLQFLLWYDEGEERNRGNFPPRFSGRQFPNYSSELNVNALELEDSALYLCASSLGSGSYETQYFGPGTRLLVL.

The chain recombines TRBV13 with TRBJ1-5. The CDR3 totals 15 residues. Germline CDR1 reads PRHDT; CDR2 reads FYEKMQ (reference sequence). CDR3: CASSASFPSNQPQHF.

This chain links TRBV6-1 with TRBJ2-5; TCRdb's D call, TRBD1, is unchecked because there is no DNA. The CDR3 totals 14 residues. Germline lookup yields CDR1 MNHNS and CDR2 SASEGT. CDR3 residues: CASTKDREKETQYF.

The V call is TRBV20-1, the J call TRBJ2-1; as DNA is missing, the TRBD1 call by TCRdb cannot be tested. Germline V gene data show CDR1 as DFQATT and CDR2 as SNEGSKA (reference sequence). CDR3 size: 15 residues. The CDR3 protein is CSAREVAGNGDEQFF.